The 12 T cell receptor beta chains presented below share a single source sample, sequenced in a study of OX40 agonist ivuxolimab in advanced cancers. Sequencing used immunoSEQ multiplex PCR; TCRdb keeps in-frame clones, though not all of them. The data contain some 65,000 clones, roughly 81% of them seen just once; the ten biggest clones take up over 1.5%. The material was CD4+ or CD8+ T cells sorted from blood, obtained in a trial of the OX40 agonist ivuxolimab. These receptor sequences come from an adult with an advanced solid tumor such as melanoma, head and neck, liver or kidney cancer.

The chain uses TRBV11-2 and TRBJ2-3; 10 positions agree with TRBD2. The CDR3 has 16 residues. Per germline, CDR1 SGHAT and CDR2 FQNNGV. Trimming cost V 5 bases and J 1 base; bases outside gene matches: 6. The CDR3 DNA sequence: TGTGCCAGCAGCCCCTTAGCGGGGGGTGGCACAGATACGCAGTATTTT. It codes for CASSPLAGGGTDTQYF.

This chain links TRBV28 with TRBJ1-2; no reliable D call. Germline CDR1 MDHEN, CDR2 SYDVKM. The CDR3 length is 14 residues. V was cut by 4 bases and J by 1 base, with 10 bases left in between. CDR3 in DNA: TGTGCCAGCAGTTATTCAGCCGTTAACTATGGCTACACCTTC. It is translated as CASSYSAVNYGYTF.

This chain joins TRBV10-3 and TRBJ1-2, with D hard to call. Germline CDR1 ENHRY, CDR2 SYGVKD. V was clipped by 2 bases and J by 4 bases, with 8 bases between them. The CDR3 has 13 amino acids. In nucleotides, the CDR3 is TGTGCCATCAGTGAGGGACCGAGCTATGGCTACACCTTC. The encoded protein is CAISEGPSYGYTF.

The chain is built from TRBV5-6 and TRBJ1-3; no clear D gene. CDR3 length: 13 amino acids. V was trimmed by 0 bases and J by 3 bases, leaving 4 bases between them. Per germline, CDR1 SGHDT and CDR2 YYEEEE. The CDR3 nucleotides read TGTGCCAGCAGCTTGGACGGTGGAAACACCATATATTTT. Protein: CASSLDGGNTIYF.

V usage is TRBV18 and J usage is TRBJ2-6; 13 positions match TRBD2. Germline-derived CDR1 and CDR2 are KGHSH and LQKENI. Germline trimming cut 2 bases from V and 0 bases from J; bases unmatched to any gene: 4. The CDR3 contains 19 residues. The CDR3 nucleotides are TGTGCCAGCTCACCAGTGGGACTAGCGGGGTTCTCTGGGGCCAACGTCCTGACTTTC. Residues: CASSPVGLAGFSGANVLTF.

This clone is medium-sized (0.01 to 0.1%) by share. V is TRBV19 and J is TRBJ1-1, with D perhaps matching TRBD1 (5 bases). Trimming removed 5 bases from V and 5 bases from J, with 15 bases in between. CDR1 is LNHDA and CDR2 is SQIVND in the germline V gene (reference sequence). The CDR3 length is 14 residues. This chain's CDR3 is CASSRADRGTEAFF. The DNA of the CDR3 is TGTGCCAGTAGTCGTGCGGACCGGGGGACTGAAGCTTTCTTT.

This clone appeared once. This chain uses TRBV6-5 with TRBJ1-1; D unclear. The CDR3 runs 15 residues. The V and J ends lost 7 bases and 5 bases respectively, with 20 bases between them. Germline V CDR1 and CDR2: MNHEY, SVGAGI. The CDR3 bases are TGTGCCAGCAAAAGGTGGGCCGCCTCGGGGACTGAAGCTTTCTTT. Encoded protein: CASKRWAASGTEAFF.

The gene calls are TRBV11-3 and TRBJ1-1; a possible D gene is TRBD1 (6 bases). CDR1 is SGHNT and CDR2 is YENEEA in the germline V gene. V was clipped by 1 base and J by 10 bases, with 13 bases between them. The CDR3 spans 13 residues. Written as DNA, the CDR3 is TGTGCCAGCAGCTTAGTTCCGGAGGGGGGAGCTTTCTTT. Amino acids: CASSLVPEGGAFF.

This chain uses TRBV19 with TRBJ2-7; 8 positions match TRBD1. V was clipped by 5 bases and J by 3 bases; unmatched bases: 12. The CDR3 totals 16 residues. Germline V CDR1 and CDR2: LNHDA, SQIVND (reference sequence). CDR3 region: CASSPRTGPPDYEQYF. The CDR3 DNA reads as TGTGCCAGTAGTCCTAGGACAGGGCCGCCTGACTACGAGCAGTACTTC.

This chain connects TRBV28 to TRBJ1-3, with unresolved D. Looked up from germline, CDR1 is MDHEN and CDR2 is SYDVKM. The CDR3 is 16 residues long. Trimming pared 1 base from V and 0 bases from J, leaving 10 bases between. The chain's CDR3 is CASSLYTPPSGNTIYF. CDR3 nucleotides: TGTGCCAGCAGTTTATACACTCCACCCTCTGGAAACACCATATATTTT.

This clone is labeled as medium-sized (0.01 to 0.1%). The chain carries TRBV19 and TRBJ1-1; D is ambiguous. V shed 5 bases and J shed 4 bases, with 11 bases lying between them. CDR3 length: 13 residues. Germline V lookup: CDR1 LNHDA, CDR2 SQIVND (reference sequence). The CDR3 loop reads CASSLGLGTEAFF. CDR3 nucleotide sequence: TGTGCCAGTAGTCTCGGATTGGGCACTGAAGCTTTCTTT.

This chain's CDR3 is CASSLALTYNEQFF. CDR3 sequence (DNA): TGTGCCAGCAGCTTAGCCTTAACTTACAATGAGCAGTTCTTC. V gene TRBV7-9 combines with J gene TRBJ2-1, with D uncertain. The germline V gene has CDR1 SEHNR and CDR2 FQNEAQ (reference sequence). V was pared by 0 bases and J by 4 bases, with 7 bases between. The CDR3 contains 14 residues. Supplemented by reference TRBV7-9 and TRBJ2-1, the full variable domain reads DTGVSQNPRHKITKRGQNVTFRCDPISEHNRLYWYRQTLGQGPEFLTYFQNEAQLEKSRLLSDRFSAERPKGSFSTLEIQRTEQGDSAMYLCASSLALTYNEQFFGPGTRLTVL.